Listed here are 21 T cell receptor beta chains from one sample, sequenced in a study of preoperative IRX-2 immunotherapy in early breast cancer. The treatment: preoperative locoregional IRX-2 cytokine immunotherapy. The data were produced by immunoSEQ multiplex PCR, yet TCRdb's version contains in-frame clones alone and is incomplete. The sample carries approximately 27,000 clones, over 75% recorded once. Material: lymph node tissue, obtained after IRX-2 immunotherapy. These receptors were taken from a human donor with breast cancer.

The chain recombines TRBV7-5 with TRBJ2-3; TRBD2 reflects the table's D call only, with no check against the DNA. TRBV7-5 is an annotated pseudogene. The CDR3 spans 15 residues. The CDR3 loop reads CASSPLAGSGDTQYF. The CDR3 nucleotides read TGTGCCAGCAGTCCACTAGCGGGGAGTGGAGATACGCAGTATTTT.

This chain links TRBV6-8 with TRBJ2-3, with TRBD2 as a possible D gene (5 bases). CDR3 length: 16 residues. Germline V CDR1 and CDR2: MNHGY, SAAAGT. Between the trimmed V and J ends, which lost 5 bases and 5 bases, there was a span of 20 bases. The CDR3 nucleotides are TGTGCCAGCAGTGCGAGGGAATATGGATTTGGAGATACGCAGTATTTT. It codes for CASSAREYGFGDTQYF.

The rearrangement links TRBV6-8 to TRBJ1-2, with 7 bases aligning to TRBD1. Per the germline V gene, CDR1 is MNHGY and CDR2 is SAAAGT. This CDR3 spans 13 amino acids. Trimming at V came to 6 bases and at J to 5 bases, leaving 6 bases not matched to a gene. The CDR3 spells CASSPDRAYGYTF. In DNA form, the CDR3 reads TGTGCCAGCAGCCCAGACAGGGCTTATGGCTACACCTTC.

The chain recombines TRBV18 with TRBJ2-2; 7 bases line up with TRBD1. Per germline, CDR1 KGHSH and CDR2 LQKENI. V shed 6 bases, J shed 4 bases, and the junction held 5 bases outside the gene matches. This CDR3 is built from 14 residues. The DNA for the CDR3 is TGTGCCAGCTCGACAGGGACGATCACCGGGGAGCTGTTTTTT. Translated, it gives CASSTGTITGELFF.

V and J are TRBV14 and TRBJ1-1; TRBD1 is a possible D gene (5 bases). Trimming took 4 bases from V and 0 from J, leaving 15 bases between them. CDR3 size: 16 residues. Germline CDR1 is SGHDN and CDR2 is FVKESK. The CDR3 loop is CASSPWTSRMNTEAFF. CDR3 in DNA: TGTGCCAGCAGCCCGTGGACAAGCCGCATGAACACTGAAGCTTTCTTT.

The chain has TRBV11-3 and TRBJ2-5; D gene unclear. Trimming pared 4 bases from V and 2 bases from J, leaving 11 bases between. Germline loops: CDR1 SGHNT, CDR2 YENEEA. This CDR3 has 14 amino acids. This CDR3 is CASSSTVRQETQYF. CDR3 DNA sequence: TGTGCCAGCAGCTCCACCGTTAGGCAAGAGACCCAGTACTTC.

The CDR3 region is CASSPTVGTGELFF. As DNA, the CDR3 is TGTGCCAGCAGCCCCACGGTGGGCACCGGGGAGCTGTTTTTT. The genes are TRBV7-5 and TRBJ2-2. TRBV7-5 is recorded as a pseudogene. The CDR3 covers 14 residues.

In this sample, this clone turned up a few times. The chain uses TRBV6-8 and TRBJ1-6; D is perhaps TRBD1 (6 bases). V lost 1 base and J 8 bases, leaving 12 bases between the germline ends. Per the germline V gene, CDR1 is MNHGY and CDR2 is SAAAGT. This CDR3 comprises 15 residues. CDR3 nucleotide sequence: TGTGCCAGCAGTTACTACGGCGCAGGGGATTCACCCCTCCACTTT. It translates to CASSYYGAGDSPLHF.

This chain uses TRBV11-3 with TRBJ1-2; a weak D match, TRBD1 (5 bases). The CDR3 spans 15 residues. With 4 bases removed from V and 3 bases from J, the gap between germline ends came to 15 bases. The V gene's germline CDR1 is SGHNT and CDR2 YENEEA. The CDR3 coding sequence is TGTGCCAGCAGCTCCCGGGGGGGTTTGGACTATGGCTACACCTTC. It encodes CASSSRGGLDYGYTF.

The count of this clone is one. The CDR3 DNA reads as TGTGCCAGCAGTCCAAATACAGGGGGCGAGCAGTACGTC. Protein sequence: CASSPNTGGEQYV. This chain joins TRBV6-8 and TRBJ2-7, with 8 bases aligning to TRBD1. This CDR3 is 13 amino acids long. Per germline, CDR1 MNHGY and CDR2 SAAAGT. The ends lost 5 bases at V and 6 bases at J; junction bases unmatched: 6.

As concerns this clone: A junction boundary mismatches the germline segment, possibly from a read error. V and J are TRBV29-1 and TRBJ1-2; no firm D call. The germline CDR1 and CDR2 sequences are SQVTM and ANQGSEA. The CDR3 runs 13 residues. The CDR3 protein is CSVEGSSYGGYTF. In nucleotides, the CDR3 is TGCAGCGTCGAAGGGAGTTCTTATGGTGGCTACACCTTC.

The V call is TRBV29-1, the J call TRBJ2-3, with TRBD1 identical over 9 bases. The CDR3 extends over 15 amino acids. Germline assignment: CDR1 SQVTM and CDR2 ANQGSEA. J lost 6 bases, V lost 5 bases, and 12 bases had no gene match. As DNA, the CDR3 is TGCAGCGTTCTGCCCCCCACAGGGGGCGGCGATACGCAGTATTTT. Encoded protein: CSVLPPTGGGDTQYF.

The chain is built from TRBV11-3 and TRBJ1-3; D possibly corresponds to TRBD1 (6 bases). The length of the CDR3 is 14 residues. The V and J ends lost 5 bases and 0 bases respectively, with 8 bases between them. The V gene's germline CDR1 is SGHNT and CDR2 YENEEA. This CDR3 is CASSTQGSGNTIYF. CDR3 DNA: TGTGCCAGCAGCACACAGGGCTCTGGAAACACCATATATTTT.

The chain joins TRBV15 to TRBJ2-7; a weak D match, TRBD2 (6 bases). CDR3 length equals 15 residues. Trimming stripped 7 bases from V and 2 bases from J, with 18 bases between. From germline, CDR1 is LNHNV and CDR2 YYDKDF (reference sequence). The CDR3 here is CATNPGGNGAYEQYF. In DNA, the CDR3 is TGTGCCACCAACCCTGGAGGGAACGGAGCCTACGAGCAGTACTTC.

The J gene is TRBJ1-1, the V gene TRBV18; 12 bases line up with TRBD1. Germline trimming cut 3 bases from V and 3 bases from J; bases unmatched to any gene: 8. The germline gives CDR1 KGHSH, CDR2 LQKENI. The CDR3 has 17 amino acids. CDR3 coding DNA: TGTGCCAGCTCACCTCCCCTGGGGACAGGGGGCTACACTGAAGCTTTCTTT. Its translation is CASSPPLGTGGYTEAFF.

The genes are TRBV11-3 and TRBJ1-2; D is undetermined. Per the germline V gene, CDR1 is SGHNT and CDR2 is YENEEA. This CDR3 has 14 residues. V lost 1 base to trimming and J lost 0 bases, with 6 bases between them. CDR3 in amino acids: CASSLGGANYGYTF. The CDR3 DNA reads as TGTGCCAGCAGCTTAGGGGGTGCTAACTATGGCTACACCTTC.

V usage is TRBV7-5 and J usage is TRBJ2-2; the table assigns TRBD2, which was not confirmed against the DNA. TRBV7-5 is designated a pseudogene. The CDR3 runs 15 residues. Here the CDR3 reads CASEDGGFGTGELFF. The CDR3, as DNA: TGTGCCAGCGAGGACGGAGGGTTCGGGACCGGGGAGCTGTTTTTT.

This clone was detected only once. CDR3 sequence: CASSPPSRESTEAFF. In DNA form, the CDR3 reads TGTGCCAGCTCACCACCGTCCAGGGAGAGCACTGAAGCTTTCTTT. The chain recombines TRBV18 with TRBJ1-1, with D possibly TRBD1 on 5 matching bases. Per the germline V gene, CDR1 is KGHSH and CDR2 is LQKENI. The V end was cut by 0 bases, the J end by 4 bases, with 12 bases between. CDR3 size: 15 residues.

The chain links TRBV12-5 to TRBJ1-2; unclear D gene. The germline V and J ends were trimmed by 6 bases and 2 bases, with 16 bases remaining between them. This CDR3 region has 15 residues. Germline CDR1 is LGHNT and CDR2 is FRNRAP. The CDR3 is CASGEGRAENYGYTF. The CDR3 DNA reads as TGTGCTAGTGGGGAAGGCCGGGCGGAGAACTATGGCTACACCTTC.

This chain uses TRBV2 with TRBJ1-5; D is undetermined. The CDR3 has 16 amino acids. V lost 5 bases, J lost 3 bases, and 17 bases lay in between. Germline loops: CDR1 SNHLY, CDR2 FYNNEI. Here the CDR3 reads CASSPDGRVNNQPQHF. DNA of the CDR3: TGTGCCAGCAGTCCGGATGGGAGGGTGAACAATCAGCCCCAGCATTTT.

The CDR3, as DNA: TGCAGTATAGGGACCTTAAACACCGGGGAGCTGTTTTTT. It is translated as CSIGTLNTGELFF. V usage is TRBV29-1 and J usage is TRBJ2-2; D is perhaps TRBD1 or TRBD2 (5 bases each). The germline gives CDR1 SQVTM, CDR2 ANQGSEA. There are 13 residues in the CDR3.